The present T cell receptor beta chain was sequenced within a study of regulatory T cells in long-lasting Graves disease. Study-level points and caveats: TRBV28, TRBJ1-2 and TRBJ2-5 were favored in persistent disease.

Library construction for TCR beta used iRepertoire HTBI primers and Arm-PCR of CDR3 regions. From the multiplex PCR reads, TCRdb called clonotypes with MiXCR, one entry per CDR3 protein. Here the sample spans roughly 500,000 distinct CDR3 sequences, around 15% being singletons. This clonotype appeared many times. Its specificity is not known. The time point here: newly diagnosed GD, antithyroid drugs for less than 3 months. TCR sequences were obtained from RNA taken from PBMCs. There are 14 residues in the CDR3. Germline trimming cut 4 bases from V and 4 bases from J; bases unmatched to any gene: 5. Germline CDR1 is MNHEY and CDR2 is SMNVEV (reference sequence). The same specimen was also included in a second study, on T cells in Graves' hyperthyroidism and ophthalmopathy. That source notes: Blood shared most expanded thyroid clonotypes above 0.001.

The receptor's source is a woman aged 45-60 years with Graves disease. The V and J genes are TRBV27 and TRBJ2-5; the match to TRBD1 covers 8 bases. The source was peripheral blood mononuclear cells (PBMCs), collected at new diagnosis, from a patient treated with antithyroid drugs. This chain's CDR3 is CASSSTGVRETQYF. The CDR3 DNA reads TGTGCCAGCAGTTCGACAGGGGTCCGAGAGACCCAGTACTTC.